The TCR beta chain described here comes from a study of blood T cell repertoires in COVID-19. Whole-study context: COVID-19 samples, acute and convalescent, were from the United States, Italy and Spain. Nucleic acid was either cDNA or gDNA, and it came from T cells, B-cell-depleted T cells, or PBMCs.

The assay was immunoSEQ multiplex PCR, and TCRdb's table has in-frame clones only and misses some. The sample lists approximately 110,000 clones, 75% to 90% occurring once. What was sequenced was peripheral blood. This receptor was taken from a human donor in a cohort sampled during active COVID-19.

The CDR3 is CASSITRDWDYEQYF. CDR3 bases: TGTGCCAGCAGCATTACCAGGGACTGGGACTACGAGCAGTACTTC. The V call is TRBV7-8, the J call TRBJ2-7; D perhaps matches TRBD2 (6 bases). Deletions cut 5 bases from V and 3 bases from J, with 17 bases between. There are 15 residues in the CDR3. CDR1 is SGHVS, CDR2 FQNEAQ, per germline.